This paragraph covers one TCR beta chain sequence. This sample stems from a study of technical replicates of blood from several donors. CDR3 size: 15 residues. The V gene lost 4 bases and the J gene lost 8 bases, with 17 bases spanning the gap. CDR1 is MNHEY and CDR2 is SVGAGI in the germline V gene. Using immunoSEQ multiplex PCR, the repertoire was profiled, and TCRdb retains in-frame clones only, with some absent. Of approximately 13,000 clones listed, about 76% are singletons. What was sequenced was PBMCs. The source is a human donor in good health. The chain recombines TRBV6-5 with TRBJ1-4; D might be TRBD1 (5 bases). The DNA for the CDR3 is TGTGCCAGCAGTTTCTCTCAGGGTTTGAACGAAAAACTGTTTTTT. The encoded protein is CASSFSQGLNEKLFF.